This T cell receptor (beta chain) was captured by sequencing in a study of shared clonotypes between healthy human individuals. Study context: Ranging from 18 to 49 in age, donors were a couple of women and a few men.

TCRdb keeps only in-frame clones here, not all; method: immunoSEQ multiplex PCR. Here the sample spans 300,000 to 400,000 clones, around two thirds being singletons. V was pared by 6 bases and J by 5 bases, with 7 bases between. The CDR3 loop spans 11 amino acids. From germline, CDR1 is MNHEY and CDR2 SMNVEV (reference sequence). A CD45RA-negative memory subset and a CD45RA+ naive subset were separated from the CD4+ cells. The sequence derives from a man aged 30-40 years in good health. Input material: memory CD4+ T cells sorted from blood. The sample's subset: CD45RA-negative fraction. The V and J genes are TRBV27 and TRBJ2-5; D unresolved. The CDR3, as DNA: TGTGCCAGCAGGACGCGGGAGACCCAGTACTTC. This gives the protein CASRTRETQYF.